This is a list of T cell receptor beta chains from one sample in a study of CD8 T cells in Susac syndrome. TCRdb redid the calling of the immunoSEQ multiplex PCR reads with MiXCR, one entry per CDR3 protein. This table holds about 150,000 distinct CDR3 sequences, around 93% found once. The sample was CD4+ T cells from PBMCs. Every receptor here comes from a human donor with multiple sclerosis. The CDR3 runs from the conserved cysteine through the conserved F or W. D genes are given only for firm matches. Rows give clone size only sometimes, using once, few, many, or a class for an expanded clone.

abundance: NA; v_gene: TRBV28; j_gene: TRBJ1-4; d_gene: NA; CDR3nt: TGTGCCACGGTGGAGGGGGCTAATGAAAAACTGTTTTTT; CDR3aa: CATVEGANEKLFF
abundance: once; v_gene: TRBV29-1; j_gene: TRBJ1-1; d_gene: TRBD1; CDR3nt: TGCAGCGTAAAGACAGGGAAGAACACTGAAGCTTTCTTT; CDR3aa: CSVKTGKNTEAFF
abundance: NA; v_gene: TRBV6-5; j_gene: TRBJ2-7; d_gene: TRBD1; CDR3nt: TGTGCCAGCAGGATAACCGGGACAGCCTACGAGCAGTACTTC; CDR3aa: CASRITGTAYEQYF
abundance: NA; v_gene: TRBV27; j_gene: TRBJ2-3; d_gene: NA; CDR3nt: TGTGCCAGCAGTTTATGGCAGGGGGGCGAAGGAGATACGCAGTATTTT; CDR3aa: CASSLWQGGEGDTQYF
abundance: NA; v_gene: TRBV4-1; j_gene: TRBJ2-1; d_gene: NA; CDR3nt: TGCGCCAGCAGCCGTACAGGGTTGAGGGACAATGAGCAGTTCTTC; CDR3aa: CASSRTGLRDNEQFF
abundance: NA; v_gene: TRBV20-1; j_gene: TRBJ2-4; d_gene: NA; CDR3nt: TGCAGTGCTGCGGGCCTCCCCGGAAACATTCAGTACTTC; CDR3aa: CSAAGLPGNIQYF
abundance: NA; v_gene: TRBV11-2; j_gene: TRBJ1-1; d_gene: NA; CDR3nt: TGTGCCAGCAGCTCGACCCCCCGGGTGTCGGCTTTCTTT; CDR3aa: CASSSTPRVSAFF
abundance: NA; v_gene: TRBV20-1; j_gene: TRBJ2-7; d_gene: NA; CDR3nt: TGCAGTGTCGTCAGGGGAGAGGGGCAGTACTTC; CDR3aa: CSVVRGEGQYF
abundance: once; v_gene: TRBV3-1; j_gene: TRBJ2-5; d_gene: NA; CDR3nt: TGTGCCAGCAGCCAAGATTTAGGGGGACGACGGACCAGAACCCAGTACTTC; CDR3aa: CASSQDLGGRRTRTQYF
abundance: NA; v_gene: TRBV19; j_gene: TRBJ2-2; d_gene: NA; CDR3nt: TGTGCCAGTAGTATCTTAGTCGGAACCACCGGGGAGCTGTTTTTT; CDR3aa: CASSILVGTTGELFF
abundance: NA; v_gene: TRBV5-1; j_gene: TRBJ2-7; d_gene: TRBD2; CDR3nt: TGCGCCAGCAGCAGGTGGGCGGGGGGACCCTACGAGCAGTACTTC; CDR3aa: CASSRWAGGPYEQYF
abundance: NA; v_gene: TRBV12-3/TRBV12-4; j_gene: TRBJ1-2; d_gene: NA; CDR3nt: TGTGCCAGCAGTTTTATCCAGGTCTATGGCTACACCTTC; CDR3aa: CASSFIQVYGYTF
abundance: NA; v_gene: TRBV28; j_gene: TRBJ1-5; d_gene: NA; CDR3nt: TGTGCCAGCAGCTTACTCCAAGCCGGGACTTCGGGGAATCGGCCCCAGCATTTT; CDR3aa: CASSLLQAGTSGNRPQHF
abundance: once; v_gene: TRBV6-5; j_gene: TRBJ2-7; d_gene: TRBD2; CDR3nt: TGTGCCAGCAGTTGGGCCCTCAGACTAGCGGACATCTACGAGCAGTACTTC; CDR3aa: CASSWALRLADIYEQYF
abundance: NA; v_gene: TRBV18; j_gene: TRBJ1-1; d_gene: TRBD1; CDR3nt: TGTGCCAGCTCACCGCGGACAGGTGACATGAACACTGAAGCTTTCTTT; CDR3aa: CASSPRTGDMNTEAFF
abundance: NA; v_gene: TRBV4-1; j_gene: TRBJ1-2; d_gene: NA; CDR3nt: TGCGCCAGCAGCCAAGATATGCGGGGCGCGGATCGATTTGGCTACACCTTC; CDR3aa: CASSQDMRGADRFGYTF
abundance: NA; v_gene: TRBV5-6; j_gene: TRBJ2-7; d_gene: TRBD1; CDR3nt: TGTGCCAGCAGCTCAGGGACAGGGGGTTACTACGAGCAGTACTTC; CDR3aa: CASSSGTGGYYEQYF